This T cell receptor (beta chain) comes out of a study of radiotherapy plus CTLA-4 blockade in lung cancer. Overall study: Objective responses were observed in 15% to 20% of patients, and disease control was achieved by just over 30%. Regarding the study as a whole: Expansion of tumor-derived TCR clones was observed in blood after radiotherapy plus ipilimumab. Best predicting response, reportedly, were early blood T cell clone dynamics, with interferon-beta.

Method: immunoSEQ multiplex PCR; TCRdb's copy keeps in-frame clones and lacks some. There are 90,000 to 100,000 clones in the sample; approximately 82% occur only once, and around 25% lies in the top ten. This clone was counted a few times. The antigen is unknown. It was focal radiation plus CTLA-4 blockade with ipilimumab that patients with chemo-refractory metastatic non-small-cell lung cancer received. This sequence originates from a human donor with non-small cell lung cancer that progressed on radiotherapy plus ipilimumab. The sample in question was peripheral blood, obtained from a patient treated with radiotherapy plus ipilimumab.

The CDR3 DNA reads TGTGCCAGCAGCTCCGGGACAGAGGTGGACATTCAGTACTTC. It yields the protein CASSSGTEVDIQYF. The rearrangement links TRBV7-9 to TRBJ2-4; 7 nucleotides agree with TRBD1. Per the germline V gene, CDR1 is SEHNR and CDR2 is FQNEAQ (reference sequence). The CDR3 length is 14 residues. V shed 4 bases and J 8 bases; nucleotides not matched to a gene: 8.